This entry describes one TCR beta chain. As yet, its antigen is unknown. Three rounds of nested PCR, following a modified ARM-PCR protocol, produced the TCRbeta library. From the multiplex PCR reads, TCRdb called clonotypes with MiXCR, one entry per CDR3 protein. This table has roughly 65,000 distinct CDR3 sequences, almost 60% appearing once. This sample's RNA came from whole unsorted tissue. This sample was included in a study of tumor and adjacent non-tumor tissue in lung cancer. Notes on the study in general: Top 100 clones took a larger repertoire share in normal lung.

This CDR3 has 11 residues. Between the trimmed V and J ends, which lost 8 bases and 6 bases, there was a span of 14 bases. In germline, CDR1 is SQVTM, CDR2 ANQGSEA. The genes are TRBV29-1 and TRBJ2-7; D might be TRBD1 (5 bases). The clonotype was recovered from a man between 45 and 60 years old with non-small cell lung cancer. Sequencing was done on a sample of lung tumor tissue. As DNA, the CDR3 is TGCAGCTCAATGACAGAGGTCGAGCAGTACTTC. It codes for CSSMTEVEQYF.